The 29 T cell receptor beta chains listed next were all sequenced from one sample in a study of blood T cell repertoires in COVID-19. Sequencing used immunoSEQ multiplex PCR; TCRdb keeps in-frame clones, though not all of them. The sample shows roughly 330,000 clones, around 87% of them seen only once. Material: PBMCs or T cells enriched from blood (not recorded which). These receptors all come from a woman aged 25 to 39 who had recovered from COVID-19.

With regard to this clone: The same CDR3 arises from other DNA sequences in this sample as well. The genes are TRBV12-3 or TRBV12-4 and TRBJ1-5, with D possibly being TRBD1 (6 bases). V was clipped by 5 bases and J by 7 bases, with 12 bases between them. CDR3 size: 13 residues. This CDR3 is CASSPDRNQPQHF. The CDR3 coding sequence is TGTGCCAGCAGTCCAGACAGGAACCAGCCCCAGCATTTT.

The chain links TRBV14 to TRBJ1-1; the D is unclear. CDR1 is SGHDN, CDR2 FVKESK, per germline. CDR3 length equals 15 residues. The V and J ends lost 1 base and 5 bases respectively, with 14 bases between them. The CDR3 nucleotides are TGTGCCAGCAGCCAAGCGATGGGGAGGTTAACTGAAGCTTTCTTT. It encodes CASSQAMGRLTEAFF.

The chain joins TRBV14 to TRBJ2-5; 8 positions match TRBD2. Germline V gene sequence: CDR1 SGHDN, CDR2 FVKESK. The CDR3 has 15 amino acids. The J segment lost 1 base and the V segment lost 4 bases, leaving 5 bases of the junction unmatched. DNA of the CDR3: TGTGCCAGCAGCCCGTCGGGAGGGTTCCAAGAGACCCAGTACTTC. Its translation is CASSPSGGFQETQYF.

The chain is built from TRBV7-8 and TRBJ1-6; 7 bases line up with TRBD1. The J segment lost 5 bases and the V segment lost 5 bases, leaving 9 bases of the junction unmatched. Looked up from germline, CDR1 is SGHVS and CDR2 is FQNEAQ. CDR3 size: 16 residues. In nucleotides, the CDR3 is TGTGCCAGCAGCCAGAACAACAGGGGCCATAATTCACCCCTCCACTTT. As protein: CASSQNNRGHNSPLHF.

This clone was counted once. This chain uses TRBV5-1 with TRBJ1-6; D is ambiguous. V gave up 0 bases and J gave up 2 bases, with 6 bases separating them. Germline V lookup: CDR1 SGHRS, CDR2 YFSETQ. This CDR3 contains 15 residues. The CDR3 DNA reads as TGCGCCAGCAGCTTGGGTGAGCCCTATAATTCACCCCTCCACTTT. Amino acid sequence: CASSLGEPYNSPLHF.

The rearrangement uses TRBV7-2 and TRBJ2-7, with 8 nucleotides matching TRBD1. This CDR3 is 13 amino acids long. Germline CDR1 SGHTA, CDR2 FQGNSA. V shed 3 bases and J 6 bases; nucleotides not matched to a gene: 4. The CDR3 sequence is CASSLDRESEQYF. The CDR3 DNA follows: TGTGCCAGCAGCTTGGACAGGGAAAGCGAGCAGTACTTC.

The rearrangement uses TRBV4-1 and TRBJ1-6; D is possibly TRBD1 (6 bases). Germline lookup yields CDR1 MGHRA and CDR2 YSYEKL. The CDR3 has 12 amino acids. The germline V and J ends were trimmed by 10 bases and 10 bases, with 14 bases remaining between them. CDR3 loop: CATSTGGSPLHF. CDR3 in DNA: TGCGCCACCTCGACAGGAGGCTCACCCCTCCACTTT.

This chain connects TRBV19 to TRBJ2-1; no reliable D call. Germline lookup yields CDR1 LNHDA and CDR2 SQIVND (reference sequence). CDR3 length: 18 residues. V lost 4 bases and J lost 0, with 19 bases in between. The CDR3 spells CASSRPRQAVTSYNEQFF. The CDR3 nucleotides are TGTGCCAGTAGTAGGCCCCGCCAGGCTGTCACCTCCTACAATGAGCAGTTCTTC.

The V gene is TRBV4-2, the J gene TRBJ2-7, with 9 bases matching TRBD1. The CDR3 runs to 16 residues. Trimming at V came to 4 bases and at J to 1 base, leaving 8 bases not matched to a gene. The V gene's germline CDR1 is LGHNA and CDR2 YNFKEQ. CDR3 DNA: TGTGCCAGCAGCCGCCTGGGACAGGGAGCTTCCTACGAGCAGTACTTC. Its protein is CASSRLGQGASYEQYF.

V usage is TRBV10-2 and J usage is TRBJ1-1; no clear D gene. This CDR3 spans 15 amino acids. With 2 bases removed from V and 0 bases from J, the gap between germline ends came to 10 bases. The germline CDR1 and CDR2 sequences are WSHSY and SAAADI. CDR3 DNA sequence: TGCGCCAGCAGTGAGATGGCGGTAATGAACACTGAAGCTTTCTTT. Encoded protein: CASSEMAVMNTEAFF.

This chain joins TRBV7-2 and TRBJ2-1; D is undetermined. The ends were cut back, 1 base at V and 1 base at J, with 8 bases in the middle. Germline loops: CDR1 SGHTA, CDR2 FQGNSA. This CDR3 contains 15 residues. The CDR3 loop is CASSLDFLSYNEQFF. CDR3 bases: TGTGCCAGCAGCTTAGATTTCCTTTCCTACAATGAGCAGTTCTTC.

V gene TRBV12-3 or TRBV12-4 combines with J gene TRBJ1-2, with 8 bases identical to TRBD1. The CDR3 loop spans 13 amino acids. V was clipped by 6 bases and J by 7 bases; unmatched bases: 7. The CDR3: CASSRTGTGGYTF. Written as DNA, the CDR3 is TGTGCCAGCAGCCGAACCGGGACAGGTGGCTACACCTTC.

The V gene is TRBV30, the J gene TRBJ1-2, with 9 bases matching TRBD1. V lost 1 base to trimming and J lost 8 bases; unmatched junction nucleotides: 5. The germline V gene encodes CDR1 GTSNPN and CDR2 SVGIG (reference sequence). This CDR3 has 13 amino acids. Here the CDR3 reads CAWSGGQGQGYTF. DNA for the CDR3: TGTGCCTGGAGTGGGGGACAGGGCCAAGGCTACACCTTC.

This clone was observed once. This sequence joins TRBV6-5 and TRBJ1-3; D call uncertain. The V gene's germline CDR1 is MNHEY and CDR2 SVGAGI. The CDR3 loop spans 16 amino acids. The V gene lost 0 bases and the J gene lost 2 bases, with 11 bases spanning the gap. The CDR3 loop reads CASSYSPNVAGNTIYF. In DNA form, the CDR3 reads TGTGCCAGCAGTTACTCCCCTAATGTCGCTGGAAACACCATATATTTT.

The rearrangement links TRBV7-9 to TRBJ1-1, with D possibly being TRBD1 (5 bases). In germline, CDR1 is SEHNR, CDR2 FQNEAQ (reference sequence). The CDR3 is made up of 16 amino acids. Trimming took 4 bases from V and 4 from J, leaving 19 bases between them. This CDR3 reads CASSSPRAGGGTEAFF. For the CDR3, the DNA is TGTGCCAGCAGCTCCCCCCGGGCGGGGGGAGGCACTGAAGCTTTCTTT.

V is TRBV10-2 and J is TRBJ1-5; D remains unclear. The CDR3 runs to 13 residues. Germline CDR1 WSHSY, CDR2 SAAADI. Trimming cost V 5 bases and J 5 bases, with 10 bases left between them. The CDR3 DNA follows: TGCGCCAGCAGTCGGGAGCTTTATCAGCCCCAGCATTTT. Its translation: CASSRELYQPQHF.

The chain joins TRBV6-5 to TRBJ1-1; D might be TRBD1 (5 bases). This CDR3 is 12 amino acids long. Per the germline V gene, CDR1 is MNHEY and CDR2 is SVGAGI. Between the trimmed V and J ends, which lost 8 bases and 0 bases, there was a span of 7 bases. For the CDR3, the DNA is TGTGCCAGCGACAGCTTGAACACTGAAGCTTTCTTT. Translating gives CASDSLNTEAFF.

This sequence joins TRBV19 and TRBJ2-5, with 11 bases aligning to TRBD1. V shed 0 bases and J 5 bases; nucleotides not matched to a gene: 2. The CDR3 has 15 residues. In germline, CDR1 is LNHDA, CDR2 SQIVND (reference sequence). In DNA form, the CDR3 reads TGTGCCAGTAGTATAGACCGGGACAGGGGGGAGACCCAGTACTTC. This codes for CASSIDRDRGETQYF.

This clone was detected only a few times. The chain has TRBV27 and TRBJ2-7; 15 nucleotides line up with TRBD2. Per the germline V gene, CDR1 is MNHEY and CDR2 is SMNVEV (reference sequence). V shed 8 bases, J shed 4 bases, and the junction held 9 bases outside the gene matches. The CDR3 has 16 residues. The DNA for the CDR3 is TGTGCCAGCGCTCGGGGACTAGCGGGGGGTTTATACGAGCAGTACTTC. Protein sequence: CASARGLAGGLYEQYF.

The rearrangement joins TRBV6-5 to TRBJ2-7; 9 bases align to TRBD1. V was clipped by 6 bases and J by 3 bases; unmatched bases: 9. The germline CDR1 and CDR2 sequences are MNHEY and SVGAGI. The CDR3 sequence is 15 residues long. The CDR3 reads CASSLGGTGSYEQYF. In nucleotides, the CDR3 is TGTGCCAGCAGCCTGGGTGGGACAGGGAGCTACGAGCAGTACTTC.

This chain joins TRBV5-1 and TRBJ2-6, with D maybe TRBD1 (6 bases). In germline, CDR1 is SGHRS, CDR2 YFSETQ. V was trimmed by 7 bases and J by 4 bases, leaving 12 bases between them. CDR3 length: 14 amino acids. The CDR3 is CASYQGSGANVLTF. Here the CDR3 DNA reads TGCGCCAGCTACCAGGGGTCCGGGGCCAACGTCCTGACTTTC.

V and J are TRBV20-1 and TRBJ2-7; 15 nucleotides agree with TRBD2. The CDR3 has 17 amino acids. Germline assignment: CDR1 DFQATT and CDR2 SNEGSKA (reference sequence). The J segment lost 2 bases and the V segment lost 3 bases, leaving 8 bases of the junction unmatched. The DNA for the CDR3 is TGCAGTGCTAGTTCCGGGACTAGCGGGGGGCCTCCCTACGAGCAGTACTTC. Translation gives CSASSGTSGGPPYEQYF.

CDR3 DNA sequence: TGTGCCAGCAGTTTATTGGGACAGGGGGTAAAAGAGCAGTACTTC. Translated, it gives CASSLLGQGVKEQYF. The J gene is TRBJ2-7, the V gene TRBV27; 11 bases agree with TRBD1. V trimming: 1 base; J trimming: 7 bases; junction bases outside the gene matches: 6. This CDR3 has 15 residues. From germline, CDR1 is MNHEY and CDR2 SMNVEV (reference sequence).

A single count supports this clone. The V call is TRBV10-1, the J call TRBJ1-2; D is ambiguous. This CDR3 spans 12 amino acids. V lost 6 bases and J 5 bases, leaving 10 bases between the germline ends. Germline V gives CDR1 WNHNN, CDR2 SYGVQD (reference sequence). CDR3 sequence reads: CASRAGQYGYTF. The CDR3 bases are TGCGCCAGCAGGGCGGGTCAGTATGGCTACACCTTC.

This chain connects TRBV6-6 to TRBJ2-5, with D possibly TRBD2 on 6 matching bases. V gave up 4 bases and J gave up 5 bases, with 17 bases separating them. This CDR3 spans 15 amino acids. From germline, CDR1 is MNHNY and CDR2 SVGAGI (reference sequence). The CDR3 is CASSSLWGGGETQYF. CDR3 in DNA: TGTGCCAGCAGTTCCCTATGGGGCGGAGGGGAGACCCAGTACTTC.

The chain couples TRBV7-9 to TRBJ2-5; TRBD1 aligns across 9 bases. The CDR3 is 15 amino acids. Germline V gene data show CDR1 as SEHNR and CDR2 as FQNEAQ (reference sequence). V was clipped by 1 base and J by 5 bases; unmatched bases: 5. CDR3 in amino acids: CASSLGGQGGETQYF. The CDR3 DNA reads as TGTGCCAGCAGCTTAGGGGGACAGGGCGGTGAGACCCAGTACTTC.

CDR3 coding DNA: TGCGCCAGCAGCTTGGCATTCCCAGGGACTCAACCAGAGGAGACCCAGTACTTC. As protein: CASSLAFPGTQPEETQYF. The chain joins TRBV5-1 to TRBJ2-5, with D perhaps TRBD2 (6 bases). V lost 0 bases to trimming and J lost 5 bases, with 23 bases between them. The CDR3 consists of 18 residues. The V gene's germline CDR1 is SGHRS and CDR2 YFSETQ.

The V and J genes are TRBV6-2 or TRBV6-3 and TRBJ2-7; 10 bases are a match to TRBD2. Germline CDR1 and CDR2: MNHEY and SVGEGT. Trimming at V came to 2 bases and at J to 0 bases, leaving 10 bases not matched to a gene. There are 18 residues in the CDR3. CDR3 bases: TGTGCCAGCAGTTACCCCAACCCGGGACTAGCGTACTCCTACGAGCAGTACTTC. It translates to CASSYPNPGLAYSYEQYF.

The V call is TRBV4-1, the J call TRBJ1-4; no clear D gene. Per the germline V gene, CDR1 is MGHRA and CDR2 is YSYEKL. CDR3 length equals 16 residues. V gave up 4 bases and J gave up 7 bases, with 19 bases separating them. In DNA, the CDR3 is TGCGCCAGCAGCCTCCCTTTAGTCGGCCGGGTTGAAAAACTGTTTTTT. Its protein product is CASSLPLVGRVEKLFF.